These T cell receptor beta chains were read from a single sample in a study of blood T cells in healthy people across ages. TCRdb itself ran the 5' RACE reads through MiXCR, one entry per CDR3 protein. The sample contains 920,000 or so distinct CDR3 sequences, around 45% of which appear only once. Sequences were obtained from blood. The receptors originated from a woman aged 60-75 years in good health. CDR3s include the opening cysteine and the closing phenylalanine or tryptophan. The D gene is left open where the match is weak. Size is stated for part of the rows, as once, few or many counts, or as a class when the clone is expanded.

D gene,J gene,CDR3 length,clone size,V gene,CDR3 protein,CDR3 DNA
-,TRBJ2-1,13,-,TRBV30,CAWSVGDPGEQFF,TGTGCCTGGAGTGTAGGGGATCCAGGCGAGCAGTTCTTC
-,TRBJ1-5,12,-,TRBV9,CASSQPGQPQHF,TGTGCCAGCAGCCAACCCGGCCAGCCCCAGCATTTT
-,TRBJ2-7,13,-,TRBV18,CASSPLVNYEQYF,TGTGCCAGCTCACCACTAGTTAACTACGAGCAGTACTTC
-,TRBJ2-7,19,-,TRBV7-6,CASSSHRGRERESDYEQYF,TGTGCCAGCAGCTCGCACAGGGGAAGGGAGCGGGAGTCGGACTACGAGCAGTACTTC
TRBD1,TRBJ2-3,15,few,TRBV5-1,CASSLGQGAVVTQYF,TGCGCCAGCAGCTTGGGACAGGGGGCGGTCGTTACGCAGTATTTT
TRBD2,TRBJ2-7,15,-,TRBV20-1,CSARDFGRTIYEQYF,TGCAGTGCTAGAGATTTCGGGAGGACGATCTACGAGCAGTACTTC
TRBD2,TRBJ2-5,15,-,TRBV7-3,CASSLRGGPSETQYF,TGTGCCAGCAGCTTAAGGGGAGGGCCCTCGGAGACCCAGTACTTC
-,TRBJ2-7,14,-,TRBV5-6,CASSYAGSLGEQYF,TGTGCCAGCAGCTATGCAGGGAGCCTGGGCGAGCAGTACTTC
-,TRBJ2-7,11,-,TRBV29-1,CSVEDRDEQYF,TGCAGCGTTGAAGATCGGGACGAGCAGTACTTC
-,TRBJ2-1,14,-,TRBV9,CASSVGSSINEQFF,TGTGCCAGCAGCGTCGGCTCAAGTATCAATGAGCAGTTCTTC